The clone carrying this T cell receptor (beta chain) was counted once. Germline values: CDR1 SGHAT, CDR2 FQNNGV. Trimming at V came to 5 bases and at J to 3 bases, leaving 6 bases not matched to a gene. This CDR3 is 15 amino acids long. Original handling: From reference gene primer amplification, estimates of nucleated cell counts were derived. Produced via immunoSEQ multiplex PCR; TCRdb's table is partial and in-frame only. The V and J calls and the clone size are those of that table, but D and trimming were determined from the DNA. The sample includes roughly 120,000 clones, approximately 81% seen only once; the top ten take less than 1.5%. The data derive from a study of blood T cell repertoires in COVID-19. About the research overall: From T cells, B-cell-depleted T cells, or PBMCs came the material, which was cDNA or gDNA.

Sequenced material: peripheral blood. The sequence was collected from a man aged 35 to 55 with acute or convalescent COVID-19. The chain combines TRBV11-2 with TRBJ2-7; 11 bases are shared with TRBD2. The CDR3: CASSETSGGGYEQYF. CDR3 sequence (DNA): TGTGCCAGCAGCGAAACTAGCGGGGGCGGCTACGAGCAGTACTTC.